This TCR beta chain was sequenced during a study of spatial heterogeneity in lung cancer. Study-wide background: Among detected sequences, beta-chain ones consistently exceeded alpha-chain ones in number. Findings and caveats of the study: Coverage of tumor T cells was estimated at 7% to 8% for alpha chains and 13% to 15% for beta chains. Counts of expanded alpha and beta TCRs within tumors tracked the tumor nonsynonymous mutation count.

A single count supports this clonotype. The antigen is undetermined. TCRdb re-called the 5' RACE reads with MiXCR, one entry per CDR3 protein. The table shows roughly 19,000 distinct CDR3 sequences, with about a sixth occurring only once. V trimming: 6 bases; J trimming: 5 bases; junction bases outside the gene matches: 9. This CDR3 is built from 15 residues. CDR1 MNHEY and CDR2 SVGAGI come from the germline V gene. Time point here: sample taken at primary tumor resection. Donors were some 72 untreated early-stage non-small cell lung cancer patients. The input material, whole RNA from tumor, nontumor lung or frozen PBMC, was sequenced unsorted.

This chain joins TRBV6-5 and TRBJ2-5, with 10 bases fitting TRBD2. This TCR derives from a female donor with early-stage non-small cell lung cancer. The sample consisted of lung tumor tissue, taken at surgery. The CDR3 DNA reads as TGTGCCAGCAGCCCTGCTAGCGGGAGCGGTGAGACCCAGTACTTC. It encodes CASSPASGSGETQYF.